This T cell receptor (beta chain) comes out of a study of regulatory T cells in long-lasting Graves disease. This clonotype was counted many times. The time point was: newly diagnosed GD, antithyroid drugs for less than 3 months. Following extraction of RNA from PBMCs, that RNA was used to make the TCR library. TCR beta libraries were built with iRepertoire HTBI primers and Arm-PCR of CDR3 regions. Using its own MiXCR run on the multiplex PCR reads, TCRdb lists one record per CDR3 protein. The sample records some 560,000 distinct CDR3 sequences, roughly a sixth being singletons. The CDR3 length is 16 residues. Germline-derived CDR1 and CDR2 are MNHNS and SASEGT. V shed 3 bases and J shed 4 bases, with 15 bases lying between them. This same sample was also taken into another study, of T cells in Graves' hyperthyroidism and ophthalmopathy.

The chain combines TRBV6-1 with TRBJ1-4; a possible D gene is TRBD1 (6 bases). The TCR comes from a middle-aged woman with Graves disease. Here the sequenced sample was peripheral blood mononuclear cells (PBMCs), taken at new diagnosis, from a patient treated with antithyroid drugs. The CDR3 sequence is CASSDRTVAHNEKLFF. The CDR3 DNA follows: TGTGCCAGCAGTGACCGGACAGTGGCCCATAATGAAAAACTGTTTTTT.